Sequencing of this TCR beta chain was carried out in a study of CD8 T cells in Susac syndrome. Trimming stripped 5 bases from V and 1 base from J, with 8 bases between. The CDR3 is 13 residues long. CDR1 LNHNV and CDR2 YYDKDF come from the germline V gene (reference sequence). About 0.5 to 1 ug RNA was reverse transcribed with random hexamers. The authors amplified TCR beta CDR3 across 54 Vbeta and 13 Jbeta using immunoSEQ multiplex PCR. One entry per CDR3 protein results from TCRdb running MiXCR on the immunoSEQ multiplex PCR reads. The sample consists of about 200,000 distinct CDR3 sequences, approximately 95% of them appearing once. From blood CD8+ and CD4+ T cells, the TCR beta chain was sequenced. Both CD4+ and CD8+ T cells were negatively isolated, and TEMRA cells underwent FACS enrichment. This clonotype was detected only once.

The receptor's source is a human donor in good health. The chain uses TRBV15 and TRBJ1-1; D is undetermined. Sequencing was carried out using CD4+ T cells from PBMCs. CDR3 sequence: CATSPRRNTEAFF. Written as DNA, the CDR3 is TGTGCCACCAGCCCGCGAAGGAACACTGAAGCTTTCTTT.